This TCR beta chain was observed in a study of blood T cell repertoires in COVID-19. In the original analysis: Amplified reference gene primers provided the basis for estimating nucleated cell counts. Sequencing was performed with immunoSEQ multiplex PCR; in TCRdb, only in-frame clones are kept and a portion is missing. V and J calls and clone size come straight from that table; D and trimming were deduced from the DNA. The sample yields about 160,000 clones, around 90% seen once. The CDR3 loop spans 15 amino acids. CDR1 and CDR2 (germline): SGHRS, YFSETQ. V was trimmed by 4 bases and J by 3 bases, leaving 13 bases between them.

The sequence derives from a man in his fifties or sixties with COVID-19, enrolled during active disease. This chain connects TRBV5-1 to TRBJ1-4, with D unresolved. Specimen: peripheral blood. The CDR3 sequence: CASSTAGTSNEKLFF. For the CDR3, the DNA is TGCGCCAGCAGCACCGCGGGCACCTCTAATGAAAAACTGTTTTTT. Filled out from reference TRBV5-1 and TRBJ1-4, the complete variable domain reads KAGVTQTPRYLIKTRGQQVTLSCSPISGHRSVSWYQQTPGQGLQFLFEYFSETQRNKGNFPGRFSGRQFSNSRSEMNVSTLELGDSALYLCASSTAGTSNEKLFFGSGTQLSVL.